The present T cell receptor beta chain was sequenced within a study of T cells in localized non-small cell lung cancer. This clone was observed once. Its cognate antigen is unknown. Germline assignment: CDR1 LNHNV and CDR2 YYDKDF (reference sequence). V was pared by 1 base and J by 4 bases, with 10 bases between. The length of the CDR3 is 14 residues. Regarding the study as a whole: Turning up in adjacent lung were a median about 56 of the top 100 tumor clones.

Generated by immunoSEQ multiplex PCR, the TCRdb table keeps only in-frame clones and is missing some. The data contain almost 40,000 clones, about 76% of them singletons. This chain links TRBV15 with TRBJ2-5; no clear D. The starting material was PBMCs, obtained before any cancer treatment. This receptor was identified in a woman aged 35 to 69 with stage II squamous cell lung carcinoma. CDR3 residues: CATSRGAPGETQYF. The CDR3 nucleotides are TGTGCCACCAGCAGAGGGGCCCCCGGAGAGACCCAGTACTTC. Looking up the rest from reference TRBV15 and TRBJ2-5 gives the full variable domain: DAMVIQNPRYQVTQFGKPVTLSCSQTLNHNVMYWYQQKSSQAPKLLFHYYDKDFNNEADTPDNFQSRRPNTSFCFLDIRSPGLGDTAMYLCATSRGAPGETQYFGPGTRLLVL.